A selection of T cell receptor beta chains follows, all from one sample in a study of blood T cell repertoires in COVID-19. TCRdb's table, derived via immunoSEQ multiplex PCR, lists solely in-frame clones and lacks some. Altogether about 70,000 clones are present, around 86% being singletons, with the ten largest covering 2.5% to 3%. Sequenced: peripheral blood. These receptors all stem from a man older than 75 with acute or convalescent COVID-19. The CDR3 runs from the conserved cysteine through the conserved F or W. D genes are given only for firm matches. Size tells how often a clone was seen (once, few, many) or the class of an expanded clone, and some rows leave it out.

V: TRBV29-1
J: TRBJ1-2
size: NA
D: NA
CDR3: CSVVRGGYGYTF
DNA: TGCAGCGTTGTGAGGGGAGGCTATGGCTACACCTTC

V: TRBV6-5
J: TRBJ1-2
size: few
D: NA
CDR3: CASRPTGARGYGYTF
DNA: TGTGCCAGCAGGCCCACAGGCGCGCGAGGCTATGGCTACACCTTC

V: TRBV19
J: TRBJ1-4
size: once
D: TRBD1
CDR3: CASGPDRGNEKLFF
DNA: TGTGCCAGTGGACCGGACAGGGGAAATGAAAAACTGTTTTTT

V: TRBV10-3
J: TRBJ2-3
size: NA
D: TRBD2
CDR3: CAISFSSGASTDTQYF
DNA: TGTGCCATCAGTTTCTCTAGCGGGGCTAGCACAGATACGCAGTATTTT

V: TRBV6-5
J: TRBJ1-2
size: NA
D: NA
CDR3: CASSYGGGGYTF
DNA: TGTGCCAGCAGTTACGGAGGGGGAGGGTACACCTTC

V: TRBV11-1
J: TRBJ1-1
size: NA
D: NA
CDR3: CASSGRVTANTEAFF
DNA: TGTGCCAGCAGCGGGCGTGTTACAGCGAACACTGAAGCTTTCTTT

V: TRBV9
J: TRBJ1-5
size: NA
D: NA
CDR3: CASSVGYGFDQPQHF
DNA: TGTGCCAGCAGCGTAGGATACGGGTTCGATCAGCCCCAGCATTTT

V: TRBV4-3
J: TRBJ1-2
size: NA
D: NA
CDR3: CASSQDPRGGGYTF
DNA: TGCGCCAGCAGCCAAGATCCGAGGGGAGGAGGCTACACCTTC

V: TRBV7-9
J: TRBJ1-2
size: NA
D: NA
CDR3: CASSLAQGNGYTF
DNA: TGTGCCAGCAGCTTAGCCCAGGGGAATGGCTACACCTTC

V: TRBV7-9
J: TRBJ1-1
size: NA
D: NA
CDR3: CASSLGGEAFF
DNA: TGTGCCAGCAGCTTAGGCGGCGAAGCTTTCTTT

V: TRBV13
J: TRBJ2-4
size: once
D: TRBD1
CDR3: CASSLRAGGQNIQYF
DNA: TGTGCCAGCAGCTTAAGAGCAGGGGGCCAAAACATTCAGTACTTC

V: TRBV5-5
J: TRBJ2-7
size: NA
D: NA
CDR3: CASSLPGKNEQYF
DNA: TGTGCCAGCAGCTTACCCGGGAAAAACGAGCAGTACTTC

V: TRBV2
J: TRBJ1-6
size: few
D: NA
CDR3: CASSDPQWSNSPLHF
DNA: TGTGCCAGCAGCGACCCCCAGTGGAGTAATTCACCCCTCCACTTT

V: TRBV6-2/TRBV6-3
J: TRBJ2-2
size: NA
D: TRBD1
CDR3: CASSAPRDRVRWLRDTGELFF
DNA: TGTGCCAGCAGTGCCCCACGGGACAGGGTTCGATGGCTGCGCGACACCGGGGAGCTGTTTTTT

V: TRBV5-4
J: TRBJ2-1
size: NA
D: NA
CDR3: CASSRGSNEQFF
DNA: TGTGCCAGCAGCCGAGGATCAAATGAGCAGTTCTTC

V: TRBV11-3
J: TRBJ2-7
size: few
D: TRBD1
CDR3: CASSLEGQASYEQYF
DNA: TGTGCCAGCAGCTTAGAGGGACAGGCCTCCTACGAGCAGTACTTC

V: TRBV24-1
J: TRBJ2-1
size: NA
D: NA
CDR3: CATSDVSKGDNEQFF
DNA: TGTGCCACCAGTGATGTCTCTAAGGGGGACAATGAGCAGTTCTTC

V: TRBV28
J: TRBJ2-7
size: NA
D: NA
CDR3: CASSSAGSSSYEQYF
DNA: TGTGCCAGCAGTTCAGCGGGCTCAAGCTCCTACGAGCAGTACTTC

V: TRBV4-2
J: TRBJ1-4
size: NA
D: TRBD1
CDR3: CASSLIRDRANEKLFF
DNA: TGTGCCAGCAGCCTAATCCGGGACAGGGCTAATGAAAAACTGTTTTTT

V: TRBV5-4
J: TRBJ2-3
size: NA
D: TRBD2
CDR3: CASSSGGTSGQDTQYF
DNA: TGTGCCAGCAGCTCGGGGGGCACTAGCGGACAAGATACGCAGTATTTT